Below are 16 T cell receptor beta chains sequenced from a single sample in a study of blood T cells in healthy people across ages. The authors ran a second PCR of roughly 7 to 11 cycles using a sample-barcoded 5' primer and a J-beta primer mix. MiXCR was run by TCRdb on the 5' RACE reads, yielding one entry per CDR3 protein. The sample has about 1.8 million distinct CDR3 sequences, around 50% seen once; the top ten hold less than 2.5%. The sample was blood. All receptors derive from a woman aged 40-49 years in good health.

This chain connects TRBV9 to TRBJ2-5; D remains ambiguous. This CDR3 has 12 amino acids. V was trimmed by 3 bases and J by 8 bases, leaving 11 bases between them. The germline V gene has CDR1 SGDLS and CDR2 YYNGEE. DNA of the CDR3: TGTGCCAGCAGCGGGACCCACGACACCCAGTACTTC. It encodes CASSGTHDTQYF. The full variable domain, its missing parts supplied by reference TRBV9 and TRBJ2-5, is DSGVTQTPKHLITATGQRVTLRCSPRSGDLSVYWYQQSLDQGLQFLIQYYNGEERAKGNILERFSAQQFPDLHSELNLSSLELGDSALYFCASSGTHDTQYFGPGTRLLVL.

The V call is TRBV7-9, the J call TRBJ2-6; D is unresolved. CDR3 length: 12 residues. Per germline, CDR1 SEHNR and CDR2 FQNEAQ (reference sequence). V lost 7 bases to trimming and J lost 4 bases, with 5 bases between them. Written as DNA, the CDR3 is TGTGCCAGCAAACCCGGGGCCAACGTCCTGACTTTC. Protein: CASKPGANVLTF.

The chain couples TRBV29-1 to TRBJ1-1, with TRBD1 matching 9 bases. Germline loops: CDR1 SQVTM, CDR2 ANQGSEA. This CDR3 is built from 11 residues. Trimming cost V 8 bases and J 6 bases; bases outside gene matches: 4. CDR3 sequence: CSTTGGAEAFF. DNA of the CDR3: TGCAGCACAACAGGGGGCGCTGAAGCTTTCTTT.

This chain links TRBV10-1 with TRBJ2-7; D possibly corresponds to TRBD1 (6 bases). The V gene lost 3 bases and the J gene lost 6 bases, with 12 bases spanning the gap. Per the germline V gene, CDR1 is WNHNN and CDR2 is SYGVQD (reference sequence). The length of the CDR3 is 13 residues. The CDR3 loop is CASSEGGAVEQYF. The CDR3 DNA reads as TGCGCCAGCAGTGAAGGGGGAGCGGTCGAGCAGTACTTC.

The chain has TRBV5-1 and TRBJ1-2; D gene unclear. Per the germline V gene, CDR1 is SGHRS and CDR2 is YFSETQ. The V gene lost 4 bases and the J gene lost 10 bases, with 20 bases spanning the gap. The CDR3 totals 14 residues. CDR3 DNA sequence: TGCGCCAGCAGCACAGACGGACTAACTAGGGACTACACCTTC. Translated: CASSTDGLTRDYTF.

The J gene is TRBJ2-3, the V gene TRBV6-2 or TRBV6-3; possible D gene TRBD1, 5 bases. This CDR3 region has 16 residues. Germline V gene sequence: CDR1 MNHEY, CDR2 SVGEGT. V lost 6 bases and J lost 6, with 22 bases in between. This CDR3 reads CASSQGALTLGDTQYF. Written as DNA, the CDR3 is TGTGCCAGCAGCCAAGGGGCGCTCACCTTGGGGGATACGCAGTATTTT.

The chain has TRBV7-9 and TRBJ2-1; 10 bases fit TRBD1. J gave up 8 bases and V 5 bases, and 12 bases lay outside the gene matches. CDR1 SEHNR and CDR2 FQNEAQ come from the germline V gene (reference sequence). CDR3 length: 16 amino acids. The CDR3 region is CASSPLDRGRFDEQFF. The DNA of the CDR3 is TGTGCCAGCAGCCCTCTCGACAGGGGGCGTTTCGATGAGCAGTTCTTC.

This sequence joins TRBV4-3 and TRBJ2-3; 8 nucleotides match TRBD2. The CDR3 has 21 amino acids. The V gene's germline CDR1 is LGHNA and CDR2 YSLEER. V gave up 1 base and J gave up 0 bases; unmatched junction bases: 18. CDR3 residues: CASSQGPLRAGGTTSTDTQYF. The DNA of the CDR3 is TGCGCCAGCAGCCAAGGTCCCTTGCGGGCGGGGGGTACAACTAGCACAGATACGCAGTATTTT.

The CDR3 DNA reads TGTGCCAGCTCACCTAATACAGGGTTAGAGACCCAGTACTTC. It specifies CASSPNTGLETQYF. The chain links TRBV18 to TRBJ2-5; the D gene is possibly TRBD1 (6 bases). Trimming removed 3 bases at V and 4 bases at J, with 12 bases between. The CDR3 sequence is 14 residues long. Germline loops: CDR1 KGHSH, CDR2 LQKENI.

The genes are TRBV3-1 and TRBJ1-1; D is ambiguous. Trimming cost V 1 base and J 6 bases, with 12 bases left between them. This CDR3 has 14 residues. The germline V gene encodes CDR1 LGHDT and CDR2 YNNKEL (reference sequence). The chain's CDR3 is CASSQVSALSEAFF. The CDR3, as DNA: TGTGCCAGCAGCCAAGTTTCGGCTTTGTCTGAAGCTTTCTTT.

V and J are TRBV9 and TRBJ2-1; the D gene could be TRBD1 or TRBD2 (5 bases each). The germline gives CDR1 SGDLS, CDR2 YYNGEE. The V gene lost 1 base and the J gene lost 8 bases, with 22 bases spanning the gap. The CDR3 contains 17 residues. The CDR3 protein is CASSVSRDEVFFDEQFF. CDR3 coding DNA: TGTGCCAGCAGCGTATCCAGGGACGAGGTCTTCTTCGATGAGCAGTTCTTC.

This clonotype was counted between two and nine times. The rearrangement uses TRBV6-5 and TRBJ1-2, with 7 nucleotides matching TRBD1. Germline V gene sequence: CDR1 MNHEY, CDR2 SVGAGI. CDR3 length: 11 residues. V was clipped by 8 bases and J by 8 bases; unmatched bases: 5. The CDR3 loop is CASRQGEGYTF. CDR3 DNA: TGTGCCAGCCGACAGGGCGAAGGCTACACCTTC.

The chain is built from TRBV9 and TRBJ2-1; 8 bases are a match to TRBD2. The V and J ends lost 3 bases and 8 bases, in that order; junction bases with no gene match: 7. The CDR3 contains 14 residues. Looked up from germline, CDR1 is SGDLS and CDR2 is YYNGEE. Here the CDR3 reads CASSAPGTSYEQFF. The CDR3 DNA follows: TGTGCCAGCAGCGCTCCCGGGACTAGTTATGAGCAGTTCTTC. Variable domain in full (rest from reference TRBV9 and TRBJ2-1): DSGVTQTPKHLITATGQRVTLRCSPRSGDLSVYWYQQSLDQGLQFLIQYYNGEERAKGNILERFSAQQFPDLHSELNLSSLELGDSALYFCASSAPGTSYEQFFGPGTRLTVL.

This clonotype has only a few counts. This sequence joins TRBV6-5 and TRBJ2-5, with TRBD2 matching 8 bases. The CDR3 covers 14 residues. Germline V gene lookup returns CDR1 MNHEY and CDR2 SVGAGI. With 4 bases clipped from V and 1 base from J, the junction kept 2 bases outside the gene matches. In DNA, the CDR3 is TGTGCCAGCAGTTGGACTAGCAGCCAAGAGACCCAGTACTTC. It yields the protein CASSWTSSQETQYF.

This rearrangement joins TRBV9 to TRBJ2-5; 11 nucleotides agree with TRBD1. Germline trimming cut 5 bases from V and 11 bases from J; bases unmatched to any gene: 14. This CDR3 contains 15 residues. Per the germline V gene, CDR1 is SGDLS and CDR2 is YYNGEE. CDR3 sequence (DNA): TGTGCCAGCAGTGCAACCGGGACAGGGGGAAATGAGCAGTACTTC. Its translation: CASSATGTGGNEQYF.

Of note for this clonotype: Given a much more abundant clone one base away, this may be a read error. V usage is TRBV20-1 and J usage is TRBJ2-3; tentatively, D is TRBD2 (6 bases). Germline CDR1 reads DFQATT; CDR2 reads SNEGSKA (reference sequence). CDR3 length equals 14 residues. The CDR3 DNA reads TGCATGCCCCCTGTGGGGGGAGTCCCAGGTACGCAGTATTTT. Encoded protein: CMPPVGGVPGTQYF.